The rows below give T cell receptor beta chains drawn from one sample of a study of cytomegalovirus exposure and HLA in healthy donors. The repertoire was sequenced with immunoSEQ multiplex PCR; TCRdb's copy has only in-frame clones and lacks some. The sample carries roughly 150,000 clones, 80% to 85% recorded once. Material for sequencing was PBMCs. These receptors all come from a girl aged 2-15 years in good health and CMV-seropositive. CDR3s leave out the opening cysteine and the closing phenylalanine or tryptophan. Not every row has a clone size; where given, it reads once, few, many or a size class.

cdr3_length,clone_size,v_call,j_call,cdr3_aa
9,few,TRBV29-1,TRBJ2-7,SVHDSGEQY
12,-,TRBV7-2,TRBJ2-1,ASSSGLFYNEQF
9,-,TRBV29-1,TRBJ2-7,SAGALTEQY
11,-,TRBV5-1,TRBJ2-1,ASSRAGLDEQF
10,-,TRBV27,TRBJ2-7,ASSLYPGEQY
14,once,TRBV7-9,TRBJ2-7,ASSLVGQGNDYEQY
16,-,TRBV30,TRBJ2-2,AWIGTSGRSYNTGELF
11,-,TRBV30,TRBJ2-5,AWSPGRQETQY
13,-,TRBV19,TRBJ2-3,ASSLHRGNTDTQY
17,few,TRBV19,TRBJ2-3,ASSPGGLGLAGFTDTQY
12,-,TRBV5-1,TRBJ1-2,ASSLAGRGDGYT
11,-,TRBV27,TRBJ1-5,ASSPGLDQPQH
15,once,TRBV5-1,TRBJ1-3,ASSLLGTDYSGNTIY
13,-,TRBV10-3,TRBJ2-7,AISAPGGQPYEQY
15,-,TRBV7-9,TRBJ1-4,SSSWGTAGVANEKLF
11,-,TRBV27,TRBJ1-1,ASSLARVSEAF
10,-,TRBV30,TRBJ2-3,AWSDYRGQGK
10,-,TRBV2,TRBJ1-5,ASTTGNQPQH
13,once,TRBV19,TRBJ2-7,ASSIDSGLEDEQY
13,-,TRBV6-6,TRBJ2-5,ASSYDSPIRGTQY
13,-,TRBV28,TRBJ1-1,ASSAPTGENTEAF
14,few,TRBV4-2,TRBJ2-1,ASSQGRTSGHNEQF
12,-,TRBV30,TRBJ2-7,AWSGPGQVYEQY
12,-,TRBV6-1,TRBJ2-1,ASSLLAGSNEQF
12,-,TRBV19,TRBJ1-1,ASSQGQGNTEAF
10,-,TRBV9,TRBJ2-1,ASSPLDNEQF
13,-,TRBV13,TRBJ2-5,ASSLGVGLAKTQY
15,-,TRBV4-2,TRBJ2-3,ASSHRTAGGGTDTQY